This T cell receptor (beta chain) appears in the sequencing data of a study of blood T cell repertoires in COVID-19. The overall study: PBMCs, B-cell-depleted T cells, or T cells were the source of the cDNA or gDNA that made up the material.

Germline CDR1 reads SGHTA; CDR2 reads FQGNSA. Trimming took 5 bases from V and 4 from J; bases not matched to a gene: 9. This CDR3 is 15 amino acids long. Only in-frame clones appear in the TCRdb table, and some are missing; sequencing was by immunoSEQ multiplex PCR. The table records more than 150,000 clones, roughly four fifths of them present only once. This TCR derives from a man younger than 40 with active or convalescent COVID-19. The material sequenced was peripheral blood. V usage is TRBV7-2 and J usage is TRBJ2-7; TRBD2 agrees at 9 bases. As DNA, the CDR3 is TGTGCCAGCAGCCCAGGACTAGCGCAAACTTACGAGCAGTACTTC. It codes for CASSPGLAQTYEQYF.